The 3 T cell receptor beta chains listed next were all sequenced from one sample in a study of type 1 and type 2 diabetes patients. Amplification started from genomic DNA. A primer set of 30 forward and 13 reverse primers amplified the CDR3. TCRdb used MiXCR to reprocess the multiplex PCR reads, holding one entry per CDR3 protein. There are more than 250,000 distinct CDR3 sequences in the sample; 40% to 50% occur only once, and around 13% lies in the top ten. Material: peripheral blood mononuclear cells (PBMCs). The source of these receptors is a man between 18 and 29 years old with type 2 diabetes.

This clonotype has just one count. The genes are TRBV7-3 and TRBJ2-6; D gene ambiguous. The CDR3 has 17 residues. Germline V gene lookup returns CDR1 SGHTA and CDR2 FQGTGA. Trimming left V 3 bases short and J 2 bases short, with 14 bases between. CDR3 bases: TGTGCCAGCAGCTTCTCAGTTACAAGCACTGGGGCCAACGTCCTGACTTTC. Amino acids: CASSFSVTSTGANVLTF.

V and J are TRBV15 and TRBJ1-1; weak D call: TRBD1 (6 bases). V was shortened by 10 bases and J by 3 bases, with 15 bases between the two germline ends. Germline V gives CDR1 LNHNV, CDR2 YYDKDF (reference sequence). This CDR3 has 13 residues. As DNA, the CDR3 is TGTGCCAGCAGTCAAGACAGGTACACTGAAGCTTTCTTT. It specifies CASSQDRYTEAFF.

The chain combines TRBV19 with TRBJ2-2; D gene unclear. The CDR3 covers 13 residues. The germline V and J ends were trimmed by 3 bases and 7 bases, with 9 bases remaining between them. Germline CDR1 and CDR2: LNHDA and SQIVND (reference sequence). CDR3 residues: CASSIKPDGELFF. The CDR3 nucleotides read TGTGCCAGTAGTATTAAACCCGACGGGGAGCTGTTTTTT.